A single sample gave rise to the 32 T cell receptor beta chains below, sequenced in a study of T cells in Graves' hyperthyroidism and ophthalmopathy. Amplified TCR beta CDR3 regions came from RNA transcripts. The HTBI set primed first-round TCR CDR3 RT-PCR. MiXCR, applied by TCRdb to the multiplex PCR reads, yields one record per CDR3 protein. Among 300,000 to 350,000 distinct CDR3 sequences, roughly 18% were seen once, and the ten largest hold around a sixth. The sequenced material came from blood. The receptors were sampled from a woman aged 40 to 50 with Graves' ophthalmopathy.

In this sample, this clonotype turned up many times. The rearrangement links TRBV7-8 to TRBJ2-5; tentative D call: TRBD2 (6 bases). This CDR3 is 15 amino acids long. Between the trimmed V and J ends, which lost 2 bases and 4 bases, there was a span of 14 bases. Germline V gene data show CDR1 as SGHVS and CDR2 as FQNEAQ. In nucleotides, the CDR3 is TGTGCCAGCAGCTTATACGGGGGAGTGGGAGAGACCCAGTACTTC. Residues: CASSLYGGVGETQYF.

This clonotype was seen ten or more times. V and J are TRBV27 and TRBJ1-5; D is possibly TRBD1 (5 bases). V was clipped by 2 bases and J by 7 bases, with 9 bases between them. There are 13 residues in the CDR3. CDR1 MNHEY and CDR2 SMNVEV come from the germline V gene (reference sequence). The CDR3 sequence: CASSLAGTQPQHF. The CDR3 DNA follows: TGTGCCAGCAGTTTAGCCGGGACGCAGCCCCAGCATTTT.

This clonotype was seen more than once but under ten times. A read error may be the cause here, since a much bigger clone is one base away. This chain joins TRBV30 and TRBJ1-5; weak D call: TRBD1 (5 bases). Germline CDR1 reads GTSNPN; CDR2 reads SVGIG (reference sequence). Trimming pared 5 bases from V and 7 bases from J, leaving 15 bases between. The CDR3 sequence is 13 residues long. CDR3 protein: CAWGGGGEQPQHF. CDR3 bases: TGTGCCTGGGGTGGGGGGGGTGAGCAGCCCCAGCATTTT.

The table lists this clonotype with many counts. CDR3 loop: CSARGVQGVAKNIQYF. DNA of the CDR3: TGCAGTGCTAGAGGGGTACAGGGGGTAGCCAAAAACATTCAGTACTTC. The V gene is TRBV20-1, the J gene TRBJ2-4, with 8 nucleotides matching TRBD1. The CDR3 runs 16 residues. CDR1 is DFQATT, CDR2 SNEGSKA, per germline (reference sequence). With V trimmed by 1 base and J by 0 bases, 5 bases remained unmatched.

On this clonotype: A read error may account for a junction end that differs from germline. The genes are TRBV30 and TRBJ1-1; the D gene is possibly TRBD1 (5 bases). Germline V gene sequence: CDR1 GTSNPN, CDR2 SVGIG (reference sequence). This CDR3 is 14 amino acids long. The CDR3 bases are TGTGCCTTATCGGGGGGGGGGTGGAACGCTGAAGCTTTCTTT. It translates to CALSGGGWNAEAFF. The whole variable domain, filled in from reference TRBV30 and TRBJ1-1, reads SQTIHQWPATLVQPVGSPLSLECTVEGTSNPNLYWYRQAAGRGLQLLFYSVGIGQISSEVPQNLSASRPQDRQFILSSKKLLLSDSGFYLCALSGGGWNAEAFFGQGTRLTVV.

The gene calls are TRBV7-6 and TRBJ2-2; D is undetermined. The germline gives CDR1 SGHVS, CDR2 FNYEAQ. The V end lost 4 bases, the J end lost 7 bases, and 13 bases lay between the germline ends. The CDR3 is 14 amino acids. DNA for the CDR3: TGTGCCAGCAGCTCGGTGCCCTCGAACGGGGAGCTGTTTTTT. This gives the protein CASSSVPSNGELFF.

This clonotype was picked up many times. The rearrangement links TRBV4-3 to TRBJ1-1, with D perhaps TRBD1 (5 bases). V lost 0 bases to trimming and J lost 4 bases, with 12 bases between them. This CDR3 has 15 residues. Germline CDR1 and CDR2: LGHNA and YSLEER. CDR3 protein: CASSQDRGPGTEAFF. DNA for the CDR3: TGCGCCAGCAGCCAAGATCGGGGACCGGGCACTGAAGCTTTCTTT.

This clonotype occurred a few times. A much larger clone lies one base from this, so it may be a read error. V and J are TRBV11-2 and TRBJ2-7; maybe TRBD1 (7 bases). The germline V and J ends were trimmed by 8 bases and 2 bases, with 19 bases remaining between them. The CDR3 spans 15 residues. Germline V gene sequence: CDR1 SGHAT, CDR2 FQNNGV. As DNA, the CDR3 is TGTGCCAGCGGCCCGACGCGGGACAGCCCCTACGAGCAGTACTTC. Translated, it gives CASGPTRDSPYEQYF. The entire variable domain, with the rest obtained from reference TRBV11-2 and TRBJ2-7, is as follows: EAGVAQSPRYKIIEKRQSVAFWCNPISGHATLYWYQQILGQGPKLLIQFQNNGVVDDSQLPKDRFSAERLKGVDSTLKIQPAKLEDSAVYLCASGPTRDSPYEQYFGPGTRLTVT.

At least ten counts were recorded for this clonotype. The chain has TRBV27 and TRBJ2-1; D is possibly TRBD2 (5 bases). Germline loops: CDR1 MNHEY, CDR2 SMNVEV (reference sequence). The CDR3 has 13 amino acids. V was trimmed by 6 bases and J by 7 bases, leaving 13 bases between them. Here the CDR3 DNA reads TGTGCCAGCAGATTTCAACTAGGTAATGAGCAGTTCTTC. This sequence encodes CASRFQLGNEQFF.

This clonotype was seen ten or more times. This chain joins TRBV6-1 and TRBJ2-2; D might be TRBD1 (6 bases). The CDR3 extends over 15 amino acids. Per germline, CDR1 MNHNS and CDR2 SASEGT. V shed 8 bases and J shed 7 bases, with 20 bases lying between them. The CDR3 DNA sequence: TGTGCCAGCCGTCTGTCAGGGGTCGCCGGCGGGGAGCTGTTTTTT. Encoded protein: CASRLSGVAGGELFF.

This clonotype was counted ten times or more. The chain links TRBV7-9 to TRBJ1-2; D is possibly TRBD1 (5 bases). Trimming took 1 base from V and 10 from J, leaving 13 bases between them. This CDR3 region has 13 residues. Germline-derived CDR1 and CDR2 are SEHNR and FQNEAQ (reference sequence). The CDR3 sequence is CASSLGGARNYTF. The CDR3 DNA sequence: TGTGCCAGCAGCTTAGGTGGGGCCAGAAACTACACCTTC.

Ten or more counts support this clonotype. The V call is TRBV5-1, the J call TRBJ2-7, with TRBD1 matching over 7 bases. This CDR3 comprises 15 residues. Germline CDR1 is SGHRS and CDR2 is YFSETQ. Trimming cost V 4 bases and J 0 bases; bases outside gene matches: 7. The CDR3 reads CASSTGTASSYEQYF. The CDR3 nucleotides are TGCGCCAGCAGCACCGGGACAGCGAGCTCCTACGAGCAGTACTTC.

This clonotype occurred once. The rearrangement joins TRBV28 to TRBJ1-6; D uncertain. CDR3 size: 12 residues. V was cut by 5 bases and J by 14 bases, with 13 bases left in between. CDR1 is MDHEN and CDR2 is SYDVKM in the germline V gene. CDR3 DNA sequence: TGTGCCAGCAGTGCTGGGAGCGTGGCCCTCCACTTT. This translates into CASSAGSVALHF.

This clonotype was recorded many times. The rearrangement uses TRBV6-2 or TRBV6-3 and TRBJ1-1, with unresolved D. V gave up 6 bases and J gave up 3 bases, with 17 bases separating them. CDR1 and CDR2 from the germline V gene are MNHEY and SVGEGT. This CDR3 has 15 amino acids. The CDR3 bases are TGTGCCAGCAGCTACCCAGCTTCCGGTTACACTGAAGCTTTCTTT. It codes for CASSYPASGYTEAFF.

In its sample, this clonotype was seen many times. The chain couples TRBV5-1 to TRBJ2-7; 7 nucleotides align to TRBD2. The CDR3 has 16 amino acids. J was trimmed by 1 base and V by 0 bases; bases with no gene match: 7. Germline V gene sequence: CDR1 SGHRS, CDR2 YFSETQ. The CDR3 here is CASSLVLAVHSYEQYF. The CDR3 DNA sequence: TGCGCCAGCAGCTTGGTTCTAGCGGTTCATTCCTACGAGCAGTACTTC.

Ten or more counts support this clonotype. This chain links TRBV14 with TRBJ1-2, with no clear D. Germline loops: CDR1 SGHDN, CDR2 FVKESK. The length of the CDR3 is 13 residues. The germline V and J ends were trimmed by 0 bases and 5 bases, with 7 bases remaining between them. This chain's CDR3 is CASSQDQAYGYTF. The CDR3 nucleotides are TGTGCCAGCAGCCAAGACCAGGCTTATGGCTACACCTTC.

This chain links TRBV12-3 or TRBV12-4 with TRBJ1-2, with D maybe TRBD1 (5 bases). The ends were cut back, 10 bases at V and 7 bases at J, with 13 bases in the middle. The CDR3 runs 11 residues. CDR3 region: CAISSGIGYTF. The CDR3 nucleotides are TGTGCCATCAGCTCAGGGATTGGCTACACCTTC.

This clonotype was detected many times. The rearrangement joins TRBV19 to TRBJ1-2; D might be TRBD1 (6 bases). The V gene lost 1 base and the J gene lost 3 bases, with 12 bases spanning the gap. The CDR3 loop spans 15 amino acids. In germline, CDR1 is LNHDA, CDR2 SQIVND (reference sequence). This CDR3 is CASSIAGGSDYGYTF. The DNA for the CDR3 is TGTGCCAGTAGTATAGCCGGGGGCTCGGACTATGGCTACACCTTC.

There are a few counts of this clonotype. J is TRBJ2-5 and V is TRBV5-1, with TRBD2 identical over 7 bases. The germline V gene has CDR1 SGHRS and CDR2 YFSETQ. Germline trimming cut 0 bases from V and 3 bases from J; bases unmatched to any gene: 20. CDR3 length: 20 amino acids. The CDR3 DNA follows: TGCGCCAGCAGCTTGGAGATGAAGGGCGGGAGTTTGAGGAAAAAAGAGACCCAGTACTTC. Translated, it gives CASSLEMKGGSLRKKETQYF.

This clonotype turned up a few times. V and J are TRBV7-2 and TRBJ2-7; 10 bases fit TRBD2. This CDR3 is 15 amino acids long. Trimming at V came to 5 bases and at J to 1 base, leaving 5 bases not matched to a gene. Germline V gene sequence: CDR1 SGHTA, CDR2 FQGNSA. CDR3 in amino acids: CASSLSGRASYEQYF. The CDR3 DNA follows: TGTGCCAGCAGCCTCAGCGGGAGGGCTTCCTACGAGCAGTACTTC.

The rearrangement uses TRBV12-3 or TRBV12-4 and TRBJ1-5, with a weak D call TRBD1 (5 bases). The V gene lost 7 bases and the J gene lost 2 bases, with 18 bases spanning the gap. This CDR3 has 16 residues. CDR3 coding DNA: TGTGCCAGCACAATGGGGGGGGGTTGGGGCAATCAGCCCCAGCATTTT. Protein sequence: CASTMGGGWGNQPQHF.

Ten or more counts support this clonotype. This chain connects TRBV28 to TRBJ1-2; 7 positions agree with TRBD1. V was clipped by 5 bases and J by 3 bases; unmatched bases: 3. The germline V gene encodes CDR1 MDHEN and CDR2 SYDVKM. The CDR3 totals 13 residues. CDR3 region: CASSLTGDYGYTF. The CDR3 DNA reads TGTGCCAGCAGTCTAACAGGGGACTATGGCTACACCTTC.

This clonotype was recorded at least ten times. The rearrangement links TRBV7-6 to TRBJ2-2, with 10 bases matching TRBD2. The germline gives CDR1 SGHVS, CDR2 FNYEAQ. The CDR3 loop spans 17 amino acids. V lost 5 bases and J lost 0; bases outside the gene matches: 6. The CDR3 coding sequence is TGTGCCAGCAGCCGAAGCGGGAGGGCCGCGAACACCGGGGAGCTGTTTTTT. This encodes CASSRSGRAANTGELFF.

This clonotype was counted between two and nine times. CDR3 in amino acids: CASSQAGGHQPQHF. The CDR3 DNA is TGTGCCAGCAGCCAAGCGGGGGGACATCAGCCCCAGCATTTT. The chain is built from TRBV3-1 and TRBJ1-5; D is perhaps TRBD1 (5 bases). The CDR3 is 14 amino acids. V was pared by 1 base and J by 5 bases, with 9 bases between. Per the germline V gene, CDR1 is LGHDT and CDR2 is YNNKEL (reference sequence).

This clonotype has at least ten counts. V gene TRBV29-1 combines with J gene TRBJ1-2; D is ambiguous. This CDR3 region has 13 residues. The V and J ends lost 4 bases and 8 bases respectively, with 17 bases between them. Germline values: CDR1 SQVTM, CDR2 ANQGSEA. The CDR3 sequence is CSVVAAPGLGYTF. CDR3 nucleotide sequence: TGCAGCGTTGTAGCGGCCCCGGGTTTGGGCTACACCTTC. The full variable domain, in which reference TRBV29-1 and TRBJ1-2 provide the parts outside the CDR3, is SAVISQKPSRDICQRGTSLTIQCQVDSQVTMMFWYRQQPGQSLTLIATANQGSEATYESGFVIDKFPISRPNLTFSTLTVSNMSPEDSSIYLCSVVAAPGLGYTFGSGTRLTVV.

This clonotype was recorded at least ten times. The chain is built from TRBV18 and TRBJ1-1; D unresolved. CDR3 size: 12 residues. Germline V CDR1 and CDR2: KGHSH, LQKENI. The V end was cut by 2 bases, the J end by 7 bases, with 8 bases between. The CDR3, as DNA: TGTGCCAGCTCACCATACCGGGGTGAAGCTTTCTTT. This codes for CASSPYRGEAFF.

This clonotype was found many times. This rearrangement joins TRBV11-2 to TRBJ2-2; 8 bases align to TRBD2. Germline assignment: CDR1 SGHAT and CDR2 FQNNGV. The CDR3 extends over 16 amino acids. J gave up 6 bases and V 5 bases, and 11 bases lay outside the gene matches. The CDR3 sequence: CASSRPAGEPSGELFF. CDR3 sequence (DNA): TGTGCCAGCAGCCGACCAGCGGGAGAACCCTCCGGGGAGCTGTTTTTT.

The V gene is TRBV4-1, the J gene TRBJ2-7; D is tentatively TRBD1 or TRBD2 (5 bases each). The CDR3 has 15 amino acids. Germline V gene sequence: CDR1 MGHRA, CDR2 YSYEKL. Trimming removed 1 base from V and 3 bases from J, with 13 bases in between. DNA of the CDR3: TGCGCCAGCAGCCAAGGGGGGATTGGGATCTACGAGCAGTACTTC. Its protein product is CASSQGGIGIYEQYF.

Many counts were recorded for this clonotype. V gene TRBV5-1 combines with J gene TRBJ1-2; D is ambiguous. V was shortened by 7 bases and J by 4 bases, with 11 bases between the two germline ends. The CDR3 runs 12 residues. Germline CDR1 and CDR2: SGHRS and YFSETQ. This CDR3 reads CASGVDFYGYTF. The CDR3 bases are TGCGCCAGCGGCGTGGATTTCTATGGCTACACCTTC.

This clonotype was counted at least ten times. The rearrangement links TRBV27 to TRBJ1-2, with a weak D call TRBD1 (6 bases). The germline V gene has CDR1 MNHEY and CDR2 SMNVEV (reference sequence). Trimming pared 6 bases from V and 4 bases from J, leaving 21 bases between. CDR3 length: 16 amino acids. CDR3 bases: TGTGCCAGCAGCAAGTCGCCGGGACACCCAAGCTATGGCTACACCTTC. Translating it yields CASSKSPGHPSYGYTF.

This clonotype was counted at least ten times. The genes are TRBV20-1 and TRBJ1-2; D unresolved. The CDR3 has 14 amino acids. V dropped 0 bases and J dropped 5 bases, with 13 bases sitting between them. Germline assignment: CDR1 DFQATT and CDR2 SNEGSKA (reference sequence). The CDR3 DNA sequence: TGCAGTGCTAGAGACGTCAGCGAGCCGTATGGCTACACCTTC. Translation gives CSARDVSEPYGYTF.

Many counts were recorded for this clonotype. This chain connects TRBV29-1 to TRBJ2-7; D not resolved. Germline lookup yields CDR1 SQVTM and CDR2 ANQGSEA. Trimming left V 2 bases short and J 4 bases short, with 6 bases between. CDR3 length equals 11 residues. The CDR3 spells CSVEREYEQYF. In DNA, the CDR3 is TGCAGCGTTGAAAGGGAATACGAGCAGTACTTC.